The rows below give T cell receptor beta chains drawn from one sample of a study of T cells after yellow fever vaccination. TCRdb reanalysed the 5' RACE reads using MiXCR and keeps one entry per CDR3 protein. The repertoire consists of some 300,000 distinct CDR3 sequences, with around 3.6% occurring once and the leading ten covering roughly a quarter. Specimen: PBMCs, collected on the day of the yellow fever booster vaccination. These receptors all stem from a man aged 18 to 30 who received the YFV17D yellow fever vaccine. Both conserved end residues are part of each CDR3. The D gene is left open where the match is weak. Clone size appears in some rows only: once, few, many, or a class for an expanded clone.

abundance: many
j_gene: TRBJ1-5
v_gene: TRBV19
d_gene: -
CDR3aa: CASSILTDSNQPQHF
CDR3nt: TGTGCCAGTAGTATTCTGACAGACAGCAATCAGCCCCAGCATTTT

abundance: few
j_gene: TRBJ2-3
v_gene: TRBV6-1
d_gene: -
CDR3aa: CASSLHRARSTDTQYF
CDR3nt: TGTGCCAGCAGTCTACACAGGGCCCGTAGCACAGATACGCAGTATTTT

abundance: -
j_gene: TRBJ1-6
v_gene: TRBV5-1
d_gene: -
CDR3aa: CASSLDYRNNSPLHF
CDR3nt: TGCGCCAGCAGCTTGGACTACAGAAATAATTCACCCCTCCACTTT

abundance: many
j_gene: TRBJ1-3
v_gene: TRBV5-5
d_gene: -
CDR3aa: CASSSTRSGNTIYF
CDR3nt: TGTGCCAGCAGCTCGACACGCTCTGGAAACACCATATATTTT

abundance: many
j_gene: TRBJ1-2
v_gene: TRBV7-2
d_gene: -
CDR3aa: CASSFTTYYGYTF
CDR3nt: TGTGCCAGCAGCTTTACGACGTACTATGGCTACACCTTC

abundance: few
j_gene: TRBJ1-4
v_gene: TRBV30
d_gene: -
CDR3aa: CAWSVAWGLATNEKLFF
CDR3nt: TGTGCCTGGAGTGTAGCATGGGGACTTGCAACTAATGAAAAACTGTTTTTT

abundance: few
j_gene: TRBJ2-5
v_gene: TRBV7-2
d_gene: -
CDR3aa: CASSSRDQETQYF
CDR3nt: TGTGCCAGCAGCTCGAGGGATCAAGAGACCCAGTACTTC

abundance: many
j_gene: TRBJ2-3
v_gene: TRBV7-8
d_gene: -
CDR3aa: CASSFVFDSTDTQYF
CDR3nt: TGTGCCAGCAGCTTCGTTTTTGACAGTACAGATACGCAGTATTTT

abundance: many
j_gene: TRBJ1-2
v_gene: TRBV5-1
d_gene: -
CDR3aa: CASSSPDRVYGYTF
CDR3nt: TGCGCCAGCAGCTCCCCCGACCGGGTCTATGGCTACACCTTC

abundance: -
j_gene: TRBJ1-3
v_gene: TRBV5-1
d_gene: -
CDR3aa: CASSLRDSASGNTIYF
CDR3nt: TGCGCCAGCAGCCTTAGAGACAGCGCCTCTGGAAACACCATATATTTT

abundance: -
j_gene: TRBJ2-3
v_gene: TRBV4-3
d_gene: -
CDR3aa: CASSLDGQGKTNLSTDTQYF
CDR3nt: TGCGCCAGCAGCCTGGACGGGCAGGGGAAAACCAACCTATCCACAGATACGCAGTATTTT

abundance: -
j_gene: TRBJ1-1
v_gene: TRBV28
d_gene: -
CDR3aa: CASSLDGEWTEAFF
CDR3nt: TGTGCCAGCAGCTTGGACGGGGAGTGGACTGAAGCTTTCTTT

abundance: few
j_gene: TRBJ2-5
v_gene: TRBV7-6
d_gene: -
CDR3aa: CASSLASSAGGETQYF
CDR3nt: TGTGCCAGCAGCTTAGCGAGTAGCGCCGGGGGAGAGACCCAGTACTTC

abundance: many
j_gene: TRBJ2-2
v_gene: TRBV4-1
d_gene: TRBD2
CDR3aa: CASSQAGGPTGELFF
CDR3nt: TGCGCCAGCAGCCAAGCGGGGGGGCCGACCGGGGAGCTGTTTTTT

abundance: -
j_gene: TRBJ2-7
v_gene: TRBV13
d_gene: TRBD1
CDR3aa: CASSPGQGSSYEQYF
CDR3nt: TGTGCCAGCAGCCCCGGACAGGGAAGCTCCTACGAGCAGTACTTC

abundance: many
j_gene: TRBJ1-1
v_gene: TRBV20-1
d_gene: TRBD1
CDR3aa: CSAYRGGGTEAFF
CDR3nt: TGCAGTGCTTACAGGGGTGGGGGCACTGAAGCTTTCTTT

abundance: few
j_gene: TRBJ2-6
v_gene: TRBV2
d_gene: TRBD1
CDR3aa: CASTPTGAGANVLTF
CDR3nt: TGTGCCAGCACTCCTACAGGGGCTGGGGCCAACGTCCTGACTTTC

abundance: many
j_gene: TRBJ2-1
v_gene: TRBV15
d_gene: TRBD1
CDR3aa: CATSRGTGHSYNEQFF
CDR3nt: TGTGCCACCAGCAGAGGGACAGGGCATTCCTACAATGAGCAGTTCTTC

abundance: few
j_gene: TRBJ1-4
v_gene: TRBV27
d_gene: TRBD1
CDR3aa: CASRTEGAQANEKLFF
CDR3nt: TGTGCCAGCCGAACGGAGGGGGCGCAGGCTAATGAAAAACTGTTTTTT

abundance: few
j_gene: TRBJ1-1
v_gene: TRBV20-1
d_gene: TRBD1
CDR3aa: CSARGSRGLEAFF
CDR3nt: TGCAGTGCAAGGGGGAGCAGGGGGCTTGAAGCTTTCTTT

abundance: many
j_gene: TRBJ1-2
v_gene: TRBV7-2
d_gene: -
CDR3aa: CASSLDSAYGYTF
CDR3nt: TGTGCCAGCAGCTTAGATTCAGCCTATGGCTACACCTTC

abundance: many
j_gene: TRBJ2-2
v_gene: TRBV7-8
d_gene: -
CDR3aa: CASIEMGAGTGELFF
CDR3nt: TGTGCCAGCATCGAAATGGGGGCTGGCACCGGGGAGCTGTTTTTT

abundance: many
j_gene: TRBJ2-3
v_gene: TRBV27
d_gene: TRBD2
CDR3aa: CASTGGGRGTDTQYF
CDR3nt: TGTGCCAGCACCGGGGGGGGCCGGGGGACAGATACGCAGTATTTT